This passage covers 7 T cell receptor beta chains from one sample sequenced in a study of shared clonotypes between healthy human individuals. Libraries were prepared by immunoSEQ multiplex PCR; TCRdb keeps only in-frame clonotypes and omits some of them. The sample gives hundreds of thousands of clones, 74% of which show up once; approximately 1.6% is in the top ten. The source material was memory CD4+ T cells sorted from blood. Indicated subset: CD45RA-negative fraction. The receptors shown here come from a woman aged 25-40 years in good health.

The chain employs TRBV6-6 and TRBJ2-2; possibly TRBD2 for D (5 bases). This CDR3 has 13 residues. Trimming shortened V by 6 bases and J by 7 bases, and 12 bases separated the two germline ends. The germline gives CDR1 MNHNY, CDR2 SVGAGI (reference sequence). This chain's CDR3 is CASRGSEGGELFF. CDR3 in DNA: TGTGCCAGCAGAGGAAGCGAGGGCGGGGAGCTGTTTTTT.

The chain uses TRBV7-2 and TRBJ2-7, with TRBD2 matching 13 bases. The CDR3 runs to 16 residues. The germline gives CDR1 SGHTA, CDR2 FQGNSA. V lost 5 bases and J lost 6; bases outside the gene matches: 10. As DNA, the CDR3 is TGTGCCAGCAGCCAAGGACTAGCGGGAGCGTCGTCCGAGCAGTACTTC. This encodes CASSQGLAGASSEQYF.

The chain has TRBV11-2 and TRBJ2-7; D is possibly TRBD2 (5 bases). V was trimmed by 5 bases and J by 4 bases, leaving 15 bases between them. This CDR3 is built from 14 residues. CDR1 and CDR2 (germline): SGHAT, FQNNGV. This CDR3 reads CASSHGRRGYEQYF. CDR3 nucleotides: TGTGCCAGCAGCCACGGTAGACGGGGATACGAGCAGTACTTC.

A remark on this clone: A much larger clone lies a single base off, so this may be a read error. The same CDR3 is also encoded by other DNA sequences in this sample. The rearrangement links TRBV5-5 to TRBJ2-7; TRBD1 agrees at 10 bases. The CDR3 covers 14 residues. J was trimmed by 2 bases and V by 3 bases; bases with no gene match: 2. CDR1 SGHKS and CDR2 YYEKEE come from the germline V gene (reference sequence). CDR3 loop: CASSSGQGTYEQYF. The CDR3 coding sequence is TGTGCCAGCAGCTCGGGACAGGGGACCTACGAGCAGTACTTC. Drawing the rest from reference TRBV5-5 and TRBJ2-7, the complete variable domain is DAGVTQSPTHLIKTRGQQVTLRCSPISGHKSVSWYQQVLGQGPQFIFQYYEKEERGRGNFPDRFSARQFPNYSSELNVNALLLGDSALYLCASSSGQGTYEQYFGPGTRLTVT.

There are a few counts of this clone. The chain is built from TRBV27 and TRBJ1-5, with TRBD1 identical over 8 bases. Unmatched junction bases numbered 10, after V lost 5 bases and J lost 4 bases. This CDR3 is 16 amino acids long. Germline-derived CDR1 and CDR2 are MNHEY and SMNVEV (reference sequence). The CDR3 is CASSDRTGIRNQPQHF. As DNA, the CDR3 is TGTGCCAGCAGTGACAGGACAGGGATCAGGAATCAGCCCCAGCATTTT.

This clone appeared once. The rearrangement links TRBV15 to TRBJ2-1; 13 nucleotides match TRBD2. The germline CDR1 and CDR2 sequences are LNHNV and YYDKDF (reference sequence). The CDR3 has 19 amino acids. Trimming took 0 bases from V and 6 from J; bases not matched to a gene: 11. CDR3 residues: CATSRDRTSGRASLNEQFF. CDR3 sequence (DNA): TGTGCCACCAGCAGAGATCGTACTAGCGGGAGGGCGAGTCTCAATGAGCAGTTCTTC.

V and J are TRBV7-7 and TRBJ2-5; 9 positions match TRBD1. CDR3 size: 16 residues. The V segment lost 2 bases and the J segment 5 bases; nucleotides outside the gene matches: 9. CDR1 and CDR2 (germline): SSHAT, FNYEAQ (reference sequence). The CDR3 bases are TGTGCCAGCAGCTTAACCATGGGACAGGGAGGCGAGACCCAGTACTTC. It encodes CASSLTMGQGGETQYF.